Listed below are T cell receptor beta chains from one sample, sequenced in a study of T cells after yellow fever vaccination. One entry per CDR3 protein, called by TCRdb with MiXCR from the 5' RACE reads. The repertoire holds 200,000 to 250,000 distinct CDR3 sequences, with roughly 3% as singletons. The input for sequencing was CD4+ T cells sorted from PBMCs, taken 10 days after the yellow fever booster vaccination. The receptors stem from a man aged 18 to 30 who received the YFV17D yellow fever vaccine. The CDR3 runs from the conserved cysteine through the conserved F or W. Part of the rows lack a size; the others show once, few, many or a class for expanded clones.

CASSLAGAHTDTQYF	many	TRBV5-4	TRBJ2-3
CASSLGRAQETQYF	many	TRBV7-2	TRBJ2-5
CASSRGGRGHSPLHF	-	TRBV27	TRBJ1-6
CASSFFSSNIQYF	many	TRBV12-3/TRBV12-4	TRBJ2-4
CASSQGFSFNRVSRKSSYEQYF	-	TRBV14	TRBJ2-7
CAWSVGGFRTGETQYF	many	TRBV30	TRBJ2-5
CASSVLGGLGQPQHF	-	TRBV9	TRBJ1-5
CASSARGGSTDTQYF	many	TRBV18	TRBJ2-3
CASSPRAGLSEQYF	few	TRBV7-2	TRBJ2-7
CASSSTGQGNIQYF	many	TRBV2	TRBJ2-4